The text below deals with one T cell receptor (beta chain). This entry comes from a study of response to subunit inactivated influenza vaccine. TCRdb independently ran MiXCR on the RT-PCR reads; one entry per CDR3 protein. The sample lists 500,000 to 600,000 distinct CDR3 sequences; 10% to 15% were seen once. Germline V gene lookup returns CDR1 SGHTA and CDR2 FQGNSA. This CDR3 contains 17 residues. Trimming removed 5 bases from V and 4 bases from J, with 21 bases in between. The chain joins TRBV7-2 to TRBJ1-3; tentatively, D is TRBD1 (6 bases). The source of this sequence is a man aged 45-60 years who received an inactivated influenza vaccine. This specimen consisted of PBMCs from blood, obtained on the day of vaccination. The CDR3 protein is CASSPYPQGTYGNTIYF. The CDR3 nucleotides read TGTGCCAGCAGCCCTTACCCCCAGGGGACATACGGAAACACCATATATTTT.